This paragraph covers one TCR beta chain sequence. The data stem from a study of control samples from healthy donors and cancer patients. With 6 bases clipped from V and 4 bases from J, the junction kept 11 bases outside the gene matches. Germline loops: CDR1 MGHDK, CDR2 SYGVNS. The CDR3 is made up of 15 amino acids. The assay was immunoSEQ multiplex PCR, and TCRdb's table has in-frame clones only and misses some. Among under 450,000 clones, more than 80% were seen once, and the ten largest hold 5% to 7%. The origin of this receptor is a man aged 40-55 years with head and neck cancer. The chain couples TRBV25-1 to TRBJ1-2, with 7 bases fitting TRBD1. The sample was PBMCs. The CDR3 reads CASSNVGTATYGYTF. DNA for the CDR3: TGTGCCAGCAGCAACGTCGGGACAGCGACCTATGGCTACACCTTC.